This T cell receptor beta chain appears in the sequencing data of a study of CD8+ T cells in alopecia areata. Overall study: Tofacitinib was taken orally by treated patients, and the dose was 5 to 10 mg twice daily. Overall study findings and caveats: Persistence of many expanded lesional clones was seen in scalp and blood during tofacitinib. For patients receiving tofacitinib, scalp clonality and expanded CD8+ clones among the top 100 significantly decreased.

RNA extraction was followed by reverse transcription into cDNA, which acted as the sequencing template. The table came from immunoSEQ multiplex PCR; TCRdb's copy has only in-frame clones and leaves some out. Altogether some 120,000 clones are present, approximately 60% being singletons, with the ten largest covering around 5.7%. CDR3 size: 14 residues. Per the germline V gene, CDR1 is SGHRS and CDR2 is YFSETQ. Losses at the gene ends were 7 bases for V and 4 bases for J; bases not matched to a gene: 8. Stated treatment: oral pan-JAK inhibitor, 5-10 mg twice daily. In regard to this clone: As yet, its antigen is unknown.

The source material was CD4+ T cells sorted from blood, sampled at week 4, from a patient treated with tofacitinib. This chain uses TRBV5-1 with TRBJ2-7, with 10 nucleotides matching TRBD2. The sequence came from a human donor with alopecia areata. The CDR3 reads CASGTTSGEYEQYF. CDR3 DNA: TGCGCCAGCGGCACTACTAGCGGGGAATACGAGCAGTACTTC.